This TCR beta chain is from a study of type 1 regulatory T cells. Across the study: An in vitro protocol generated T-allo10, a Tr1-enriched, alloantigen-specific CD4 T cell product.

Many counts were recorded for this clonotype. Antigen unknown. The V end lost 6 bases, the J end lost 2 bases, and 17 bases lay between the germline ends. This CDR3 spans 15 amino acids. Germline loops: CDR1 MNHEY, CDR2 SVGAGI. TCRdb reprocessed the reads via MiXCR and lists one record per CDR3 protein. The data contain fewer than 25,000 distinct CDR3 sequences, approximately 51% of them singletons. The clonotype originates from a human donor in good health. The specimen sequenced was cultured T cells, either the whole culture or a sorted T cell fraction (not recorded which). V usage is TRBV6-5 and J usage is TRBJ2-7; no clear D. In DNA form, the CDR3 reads TGTGCCAGCAGCCCCTATTCCACTGGGACCTACGAGCAGTACTTC. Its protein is CASSPYSTGTYEQYF.